The 12 T cell receptor beta chains listed next were all sequenced from one sample in a study of beta chain features in type 1 diabetes. Investigators reverse transcribed all isolated RNA, so they sequenced expressed TCRB transcripts. Method: immunoSEQ multiplex PCR; TCRdb's copy keeps in-frame clones and lacks some. This table has hundreds of thousands of clones, roughly a sixth appearing once. What was sequenced was naive CD4+ T cells from blood. The source of these receptors is a woman aged 18-35 years in good health.

The chain couples TRBV4-2 to TRBJ1-5, with TRBD1 matching over 11 bases. The CDR3 length is 16 residues. Germline V gives CDR1 LGHNA, CDR2 YNFKEQ. Germline trimming cut 2 bases from V and 5 bases from J; bases unmatched to any gene: 5. The CDR3 sequence is CASSQWDRGLDQPQHF. Here the CDR3 DNA reads TGTGCCAGCAGCCAATGGGACAGGGGGTTGGATCAGCCCCAGCATTTT.

V and J are TRBV14 and TRBJ2-3; no clear D. The V end was cut by 3 bases, the J end by 5 bases, with 21 bases between. CDR1 and CDR2 from the germline V gene are SGHDN and FVKESK. This CDR3 is 17 amino acids long. The CDR3 protein is CASSHPVGSLRRDTQYF. The CDR3, as DNA: TGTGCCAGCAGCCACCCGGTCGGGTCTCTCCGGAGAGATACGCAGTATTTT. Based on the CDR3 plus reference TRBV14 and TRBJ2-3, the full variable domain is EAGVTQFPSHSVIEKGQTVTLRCDPISGHDNLYWYRRVMGKEIKFLLHFVKESKQDESGMPNNRFLAERTGGTYSTLKVQPAELEDSGVYFCASSHPVGSLRRDTQYFGPGTRLTVL.

As to this clone: The same CDR3 also results from other DNA sequences found in this sample. This chain joins TRBV6-5 and TRBJ1-2; D is undetermined. From germline, CDR1 is MNHEY and CDR2 SVGAGI. Trimming left V 6 bases short and J 2 bases short, with 10 bases between. The CDR3 has 13 residues. DNA for the CDR3: TGTGCCAGCAGCCTGGACGGAAACTATGGCTACACCTTC. Protein product: CASSLDGNYGYTF.

This clone was seen only a few times. The chain couples TRBV15 to TRBJ2-1, with 9 bases lining up with TRBD2. Losses at the gene ends were 2 bases for V and 0 bases for J; bases not matched to a gene: 14. The CDR3 is made up of 20 amino acids. CDR1 LNHNV and CDR2 YYDKDF come from the germline V gene (reference sequence). CDR3 in DNA: TGTGCCACCAGCAGAAGTAGCGGGAGCGTAGGTCTAAGCTCCTACAATGAGCAGTTCTTC. Protein product: CATSRSSGSVGLSSYNEQFF.

This clone turned up a few times. This chain uses TRBV28 with TRBJ1-2; possibly TRBD1 for D (6 bases). The CDR3 sequence is 14 residues long. Germline V gene lookup returns CDR1 MDHEN and CDR2 SYDVKM. The V gene lost 3 bases and the J gene lost 1 base, with 9 bases spanning the gap. Here the CDR3 reads CASSFGGLNYGYTF. CDR3 sequence (DNA): TGTGCCAGCAGTTTCGGGGGCCTTAACTATGGCTACACCTTC.

This clone showed up just a few times. The sample carries other DNA sequences with the same CDR3. The V gene is TRBV29-1, the J gene TRBJ2-3; TRBD2 agrees at 12 bases. V was pared by 6 bases and J by 0 bases, with 4 bases of the junction left unmatched. Germline loops: CDR1 SQVTM, CDR2 ANQGSEA. The CDR3 is made up of 15 amino acids. CDR3 nucleotide sequence: TGCAGCGTCGCCGGGACTAGCGGGAGCACAGATACGCAGTATTTT. This encodes CSVAGTSGSTDTQYF.

The genes are TRBV14 and TRBJ2-7; 9 bases agree with TRBD2. Unmatched junction bases numbered 9, after V lost 4 bases and J lost 5 bases. The length of the CDR3 is 15 residues. Germline loops: CDR1 SGHDN, CDR2 FVKESK. The CDR3 DNA reads TGTGCCAGCAGCCCTCTAGCGGGACGTCGCAACGAGCAGTACTTC. Residues: CASSPLAGRRNEQYF.

The table lists this clone with a few counts. The chain uses TRBV18 and TRBJ2-5; D gene uncertain. V was pared by 3 bases and J by 2 bases, with 10 bases between. From germline, CDR1 is KGHSH and CDR2 LQKENI. CDR3 size: 14 residues. The CDR3 nucleotides read TGTGCCAGCTCACCGGCCCCCGGGCAAGAGACCCAGTACTTC. This encodes CASSPAPGQETQYF.

On this clone itself: Other nucleotide sequences in the sample specify the same CDR3. This chain uses TRBV7-2 with TRBJ1-5, with TRBD1 matching 8 bases. Losses at the gene ends were 5 bases for V and 7 bases for J; bases not matched to a gene: 4. CDR1 is SGHTA and CDR2 is FQGNSA in the germline V gene. This CDR3 spans 13 amino acids. The CDR3 here is CASSRQGNQPQHF. CDR3 nucleotide sequence: TGTGCCAGCAGCCGACAGGGGAACCAGCCCCAGCATTTT. Filled out from reference TRBV7-2 and TRBJ1-5, the complete variable domain reads GAGVSQSPSNKVTEKGKDVELRCDPISGHTALYWYRQSLGQGLEFLIYFQGNSAPDKSGLPSDRFSAERTGGSVSTLTIQRTQQEDSAVYLCASSRQGNQPQHFGDGTRLSIL.

J is TRBJ2-7 and V is TRBV11-2; unclear D gene. V dropped 1 base and J dropped 2 bases, with 6 bases sitting between them. The germline gives CDR1 SGHAT, CDR2 FQNNGV. CDR3 size: 13 residues. The CDR3 here is CASSLVPAYEQYF. Written as DNA, the CDR3 is TGTGCCAGCAGCTTAGTTCCAGCCTACGAGCAGTACTTC.

V and J are TRBV27 and TRBJ2-1; no reliable D call. The ends were cut back, 2 bases at V and 4 bases at J, with 18 bases in the middle. This CDR3 is 17 amino acids long. Germline CDR1 MNHEY, CDR2 SMNVEV (reference sequence). The CDR3 sequence is CASSLGEGLTLYNEQFF. In DNA, the CDR3 is TGTGCCAGCAGTTTAGGTGAAGGCCTTACTTTATACAATGAGCAGTTCTTC.

This clone was observed a handful of times. V usage is TRBV11-2 and J usage is TRBJ2-5, with TRBD1 as a possible D gene (5 bases). This CDR3 region has 13 residues. Trimming pared 5 bases from V and 2 bases from J, leaving 9 bases between. Germline loops: CDR1 SGHAT, CDR2 FQNNGV. CDR3 region: CASSIQAQETQYF. The CDR3 region has the DNA TGTGCCAGCAGCATACAGGCACAAGAGACCCAGTACTTC.